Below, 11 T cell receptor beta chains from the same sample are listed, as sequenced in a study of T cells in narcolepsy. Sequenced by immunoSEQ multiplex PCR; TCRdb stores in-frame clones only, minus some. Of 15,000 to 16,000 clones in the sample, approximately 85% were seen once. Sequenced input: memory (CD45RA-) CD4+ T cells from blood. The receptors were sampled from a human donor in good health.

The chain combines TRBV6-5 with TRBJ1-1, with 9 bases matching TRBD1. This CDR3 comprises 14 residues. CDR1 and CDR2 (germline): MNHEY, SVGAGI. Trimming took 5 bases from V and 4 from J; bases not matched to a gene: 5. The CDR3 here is CASSRDREGTEAFF. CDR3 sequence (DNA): TGTGCCAGCAGTAGGGACAGGGAGGGCACTGAAGCTTTCTTT.

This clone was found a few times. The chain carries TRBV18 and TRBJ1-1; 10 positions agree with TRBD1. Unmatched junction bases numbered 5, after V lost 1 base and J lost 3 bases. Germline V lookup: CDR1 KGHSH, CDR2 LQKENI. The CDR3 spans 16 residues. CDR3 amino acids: CASSPLTGGKDTEAFF. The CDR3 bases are TGTGCCAGCTCACCACTGACAGGGGGCAAGGACACTGAAGCTTTCTTT. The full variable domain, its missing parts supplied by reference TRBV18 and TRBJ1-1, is NAGVMQNPRHLVRRRGQEARLRCSPMKGHSHVYWYRQLPEEGLKFMVYLQKENIIDESGMPKERFSAEFPKEGPSILRIQQVVRGDSAAYFCASSPLTGGKDTEAFFGQGTRLTVV.

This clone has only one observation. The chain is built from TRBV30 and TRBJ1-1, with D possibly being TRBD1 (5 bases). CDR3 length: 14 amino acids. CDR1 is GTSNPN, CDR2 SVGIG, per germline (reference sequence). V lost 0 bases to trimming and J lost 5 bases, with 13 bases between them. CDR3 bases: TGTGCCTGGAGTGTACGAGGGGTGGGAACTGAAGCTTTCTTT. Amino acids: CAWSVRGVGTEAFF.

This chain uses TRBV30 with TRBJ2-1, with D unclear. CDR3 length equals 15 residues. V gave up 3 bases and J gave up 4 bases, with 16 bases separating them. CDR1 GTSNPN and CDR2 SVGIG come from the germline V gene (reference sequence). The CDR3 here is CAWSPLRSAYNEQFF. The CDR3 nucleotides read TGTGCCTGGAGCCCGTTAAGGTCGGCTTACAATGAGCAGTTCTTC.

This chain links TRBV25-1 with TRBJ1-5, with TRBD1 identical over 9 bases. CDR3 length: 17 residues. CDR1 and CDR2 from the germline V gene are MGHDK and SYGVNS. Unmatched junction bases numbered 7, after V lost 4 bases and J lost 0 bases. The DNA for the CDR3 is TGTGCCAGCAGTGGATCCGGGACAGGGAATAGCAATCAGCCCCAGCATTTT. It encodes CASSGSGTGNSNQPQHF.

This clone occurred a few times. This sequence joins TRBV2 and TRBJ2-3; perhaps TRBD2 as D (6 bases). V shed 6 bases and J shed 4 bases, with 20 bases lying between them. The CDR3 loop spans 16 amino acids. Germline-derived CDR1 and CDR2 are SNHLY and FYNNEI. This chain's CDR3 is CASSALLAPRADTQYF. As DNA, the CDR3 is TGTGCCAGCAGCGCACTACTAGCACCGAGGGCAGATACGCAGTATTTT.

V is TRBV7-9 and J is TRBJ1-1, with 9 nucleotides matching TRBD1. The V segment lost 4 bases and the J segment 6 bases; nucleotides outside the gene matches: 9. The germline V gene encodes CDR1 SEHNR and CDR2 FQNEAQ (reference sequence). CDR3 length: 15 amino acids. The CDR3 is CASSSNTGGLAEAFF. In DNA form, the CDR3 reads TGTGCCAGCAGCTCGAATACAGGGGGCTTGGCTGAAGCTTTCTTT.

The CDR3 nucleotides read TGTGCCTGGAGCCAGGGGGCCTACGAGCAGTACTTC. This sequence encodes CAWSQGAYEQYF. This chain joins TRBV30 and TRBJ2-7; TRBD1 agrees at 7 bases. This CDR3 has 12 residues. Germline V gene lookup returns CDR1 GTSNPN and CDR2 SVGIG (reference sequence). V shed 3 bases and J 2 bases; nucleotides not matched to a gene: 1.

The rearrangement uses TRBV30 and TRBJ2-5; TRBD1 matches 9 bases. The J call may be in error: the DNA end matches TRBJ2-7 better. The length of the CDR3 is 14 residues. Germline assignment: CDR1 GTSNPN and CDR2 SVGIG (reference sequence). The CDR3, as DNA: TGTGCCTCGAACAGACAGGGGGGCCCCTACGAGCAGTACTTC. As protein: CASNRQGGPYEQYF.

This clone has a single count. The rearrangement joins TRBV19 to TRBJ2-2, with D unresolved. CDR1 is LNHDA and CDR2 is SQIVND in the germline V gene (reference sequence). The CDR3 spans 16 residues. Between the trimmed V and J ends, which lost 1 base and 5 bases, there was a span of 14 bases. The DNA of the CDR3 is TGTGCCAGTAGTATAGCCAATACTATCCGAACCGGGGAGCTGTTTTTT. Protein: CASSIANTIRTGELFF.

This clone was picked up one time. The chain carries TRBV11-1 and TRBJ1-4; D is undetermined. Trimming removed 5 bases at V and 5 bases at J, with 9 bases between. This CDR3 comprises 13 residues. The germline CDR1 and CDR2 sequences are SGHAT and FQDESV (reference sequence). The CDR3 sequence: CASSGGLNEKLFF. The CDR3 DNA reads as TGTGCCAGCAGCGGAGGACTGAATGAAAAACTGTTTTTT.